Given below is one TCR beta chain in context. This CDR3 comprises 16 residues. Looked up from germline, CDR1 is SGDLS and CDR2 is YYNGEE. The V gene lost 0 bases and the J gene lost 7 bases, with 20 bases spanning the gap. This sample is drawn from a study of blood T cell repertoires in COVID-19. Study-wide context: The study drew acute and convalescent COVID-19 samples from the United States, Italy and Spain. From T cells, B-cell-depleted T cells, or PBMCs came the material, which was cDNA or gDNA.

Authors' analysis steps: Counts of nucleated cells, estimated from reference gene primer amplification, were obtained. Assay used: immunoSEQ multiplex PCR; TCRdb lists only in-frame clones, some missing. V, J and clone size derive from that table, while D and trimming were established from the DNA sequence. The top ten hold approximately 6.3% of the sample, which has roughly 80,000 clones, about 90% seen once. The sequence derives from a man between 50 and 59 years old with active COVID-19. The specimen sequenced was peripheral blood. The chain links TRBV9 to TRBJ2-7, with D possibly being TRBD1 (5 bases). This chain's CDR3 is CASSVANFAGYGEQYF. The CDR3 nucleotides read TGTGCCAGCAGCGTAGCTAACTTTGCAGGGTACGGGGAGCAGTACTTC.